The sequence of this T cell receptor (beta chain) was determined in a study of brain T cells in children with intractable seizures (TCRdb year 2021). The study in broad terms: A NanoString immunology panel was first used to screen resected brain tissue from 40 to 60 pediatric epilepsy surgery cases for immune gene transcripts. Eight of the 12 selected surgery cases also had pre-surgery blood sequenced, which left four cases with brain tissue only.

The immunoSEQ assay was applied to genomic DNA to generate the TCR beta chain sequences. In the original analysis: CDR3 sequences that did not begin with the conserved framework cysteine at position 104 were removed manually. To get clonality, the normalized Shannon's Diversity Index was subtracted from one, giving values from 0 (maximal diversity) to 1 (oligoclonal). To check whether a given CDR3 had different frequencies in two samples, for example brain versus blood, chi-squared comparison-of-proportions tests were used. Public clonotypes were identified through searches of immuneACCESS, and similarity to known antiviral clonotypes was evaluated with the VDJdb browser. Not all clones reach the TCRdb copy of this immuneACCESS table, which keeps in-frame sequences only. Checked studies attribute under half of the gap to unresolved V genes and leave the rest unexplained. The V and J calls and clone size were taken over from that table, and D and trimming were inferred from the DNA. The sample table records 110,000 or so clones; around 94% of these occur just once. Jointly, the top ten make up 3.8% of the sample.

V is cut by 4 bases and J by 1 base, and the space between the germline ends is 10 bases. CDR1 SGHTA and CDR2 FQGTGA were looked up in the germline V gene. Counted from cysteine to phenylalanine, this CDR3 has 14 amino acids. Only the CDR3 DNA is retained, 42 bases long and in frame from the first base. A note on this clone: Its antigen is not yet known. No base quality information exists; no much larger clone differs at one position.

The time point label, as the study defines it: resected brain tissue, or blood drawn just prior to surgery. The surgery cases showing the highest brain T cell transcript signatures were chosen for TCR beta chain sequencing of brain tissue and, when available, of blood. Prior to surgery, the patients had been treated with at least one anti-epileptic drug. TCR-sequenced patients were children with drug-resistant epilepsy due to tuberous sclerosis complex, focal cortical dysplasia, Rasmussen encephalitis or hemimegalencephaly. Blood was drawn right before the epilepsy surgery. Bulk genomic DNA was isolated from unsorted brain tissue and whole blood using the Monarch genomic DNA purification kit. The paper as a whole reports these results and caveats: Because pre- and post-surgery blood were sequenced to different depths, clones absent from the pre-surgery sample may reflect undersampling. Viral specificity was inferred solely from CDR3 sequence similarity, and the HCMV serostatus of the patients was not known.

The sequence joins TRBV7-3 to TRBJ1-1; tentative D gene TRBD1, with 5 bases matching. Sequenced here: peripheral blood, sampled at surgery. The sequence derives from a boy under two years old with hemimegalencephaly and intractable seizures. DNA sequence: TGTGCCAGCAGCTCAGGGACCGGGAACACTGAAGCTTTCTTT. Translated, this gives CASSSGTGNTEAFF.